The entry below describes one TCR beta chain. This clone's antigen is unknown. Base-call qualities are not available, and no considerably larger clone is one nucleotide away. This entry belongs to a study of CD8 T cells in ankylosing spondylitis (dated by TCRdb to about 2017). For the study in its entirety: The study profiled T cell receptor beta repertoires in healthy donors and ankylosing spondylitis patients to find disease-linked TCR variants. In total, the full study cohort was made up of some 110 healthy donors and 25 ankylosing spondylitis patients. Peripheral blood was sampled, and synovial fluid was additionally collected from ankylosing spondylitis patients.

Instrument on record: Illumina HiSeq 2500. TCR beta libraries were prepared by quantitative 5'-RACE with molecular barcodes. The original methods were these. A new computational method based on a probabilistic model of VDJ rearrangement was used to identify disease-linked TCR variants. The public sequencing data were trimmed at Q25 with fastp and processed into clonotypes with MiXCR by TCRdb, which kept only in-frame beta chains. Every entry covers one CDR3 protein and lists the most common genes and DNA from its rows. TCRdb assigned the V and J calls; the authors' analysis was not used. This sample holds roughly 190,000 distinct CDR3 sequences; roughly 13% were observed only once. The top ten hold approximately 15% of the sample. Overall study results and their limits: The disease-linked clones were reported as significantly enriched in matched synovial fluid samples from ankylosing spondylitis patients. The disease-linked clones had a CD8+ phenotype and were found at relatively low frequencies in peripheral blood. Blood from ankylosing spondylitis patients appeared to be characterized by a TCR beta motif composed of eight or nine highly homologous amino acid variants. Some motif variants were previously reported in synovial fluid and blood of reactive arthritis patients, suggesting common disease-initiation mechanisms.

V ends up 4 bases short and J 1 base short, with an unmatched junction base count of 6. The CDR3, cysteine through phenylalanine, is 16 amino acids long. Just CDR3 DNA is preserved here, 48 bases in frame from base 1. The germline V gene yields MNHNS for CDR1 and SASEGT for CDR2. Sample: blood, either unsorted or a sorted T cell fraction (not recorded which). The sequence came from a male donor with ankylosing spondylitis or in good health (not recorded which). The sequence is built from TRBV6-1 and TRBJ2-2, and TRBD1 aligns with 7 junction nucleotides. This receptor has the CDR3 CASSVQGSKNTGELFF. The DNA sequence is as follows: TGTGCCAGCAGTGTACAGGGGAGTAAGAACACCGGGGAGCTGTTTTTT.